Here is one T cell receptor (beta chain) with its context. Under the authors' procedure: Reference gene primer amplification gave nucleated cell count estimates. Produced via immunoSEQ multiplex PCR; TCRdb's table is partial and in-frame only. The DNA gave D and trimming, while V, J and clone size come from that table. The sample records 95,000 to 100,000 clones, around 92% being singletons. This sample is drawn from a study of blood T cell repertoires in COVID-19. In the study overall: PBMCs, B-cell-depleted T cells, or T cells provided the cDNA or gDNA that made up the material.

With 8 bases removed from V and 9 bases from J, the gap between germline ends came to 17 bases. CDR3 length equals 12 residues. From germline, CDR1 is GTSNPN and CDR2 SVGIG (reference sequence). This receptor was taken from a man between 50 and 59 years old with active COVID-19. The sequenced sample was peripheral blood. The rearrangement uses TRBV30 and TRBJ2-1; D remains ambiguous. CDR3 nucleotide sequence: TGTGCCGGAGCCGGCAGCCGGTTTGAGCAGTTCTTC. This gives the protein CAGAGSRFEQFF.